The 19 T cell receptor beta chains below come from one sample, sequenced in a study of STAT5B mutations in CD4+ large granular lymphocyte leukemia. Some clones are missing from TCRdb's copy, which holds only in-frame ones; the method was immunoSEQ multiplex PCR. The sample lists 20,000 or so clones, around 75% occurring once. The sequenced material came from CD4+ T cells from blood buffy coats. The receptors were sampled from a human donor in good health.

The rearrangement uses TRBV5-1 and TRBJ2-6, with D perhaps matching TRBD2 (5 bases). Trimming took 2 bases from V and 1 from J, leaving 10 bases between them. The germline gives CDR1 SGHRS, CDR2 YFSETQ. The CDR3 is 16 amino acids. CDR3 sequence: CASSLAPGSGANVLTF. Written as DNA, the CDR3 is TGCGCCAGCAGCTTAGCCCCGGGGTCTGGGGCCAACGTCCTGACTTTC.

CDR3 DNA sequence: TGTGCCAGCAGCCAAGATATGGCAGATACGCAGTATTTT. Translation gives CASSQDMADTQYF. The rearrangement joins TRBV14 to TRBJ2-3; D ambiguous. The V gene's germline CDR1 is SGHDN and CDR2 FVKESK. The CDR3 totals 13 residues. The V and J ends lost 0 bases and 4 bases respectively, with 5 bases between them.

The sample holds one count of this clone. The rearrangement uses TRBV18 and TRBJ2-7; 8 positions match TRBD2. This CDR3 contains 14 residues. With V trimmed by 3 bases and J by 4 bases, 5 bases remained unmatched. CDR1 KGHSH and CDR2 LQKENI come from the germline V gene. CDR3 sequence reads: CASSPRGALYEQYF. The CDR3 region has the DNA TGTGCCAGCTCACCGCGGGGGGCCCTTTACGAGCAGTACTTC.

This chain uses TRBV6-5 with TRBJ2-5, with D hard to call. Per the germline V gene, CDR1 is MNHEY and CDR2 is SVGAGI. With 11 bases removed from V and 10 bases from J, the gap between germline ends came to 20 bases. This CDR3 region has 12 residues. CDR3 sequence reads: CAPIPGRIDQYF. The CDR3 nucleotides are TGTGCCCCTATTCCGGGCAGGATCGACCAGTACTTC.

The chain joins TRBV27 to TRBJ2-7; perhaps TRBD1 as D (5 bases). The CDR3 spans 14 residues. Germline V gene data show CDR1 as MNHEY and CDR2 as SMNVEV (reference sequence). Trimming removed 3 bases from V and 3 bases from J, with 12 bases in between. The CDR3 protein is CASSFKDTNYEQYF. CDR3 nucleotides: TGTGCCAGCAGTTTCAAGGACACCAACTACGAGCAGTACTTC.

This rearrangement joins TRBV19 to TRBJ1-1; D is unclear. Germline loops: CDR1 LNHDA, CDR2 SQIVND (reference sequence). V lost 8 bases, J lost 2 bases, and 18 bases lay in between. The CDR3 consists of 15 residues. The CDR3 loop reads CASSPSGRFNTEAFF. CDR3 DNA sequence: TGTGCCAGTTCCCCTTCGGGCCGCTTTAACACTGAAGCTTTCTTT.

The chain carries TRBV7-3 and TRBJ2-2, with D perhaps TRBD2 (5 bases). Germline CDR1 SGHTA, CDR2 FQGTGA. With 2 bases removed from V and 7 bases from J, the gap between germline ends came to 11 bases. The CDR3 loop spans 14 amino acids. The CDR3 sequence is CASSLSGSGGELFF. As DNA, the CDR3 is TGTGCCAGCAGCTTATCGGGGTCGGGCGGGGAGCTGTTTTTT. Full variable domain (remainder filled in from reference TRBV7-3 and TRBJ2-2): GAGVSQTPSNKVTEKGKYVELRCDPISGHTALYWYRQSLGQGPEFLIYFQGTGAADDSGLPNDRFFAVRPEGSVSTLKIQRTERGDSAVYLCASSLSGSGGELFFGEGSRLTVL.

This clone appeared once. The chain carries TRBV28 and TRBJ1-4; no firm D call. CDR1 MDHEN and CDR2 SYDVKM come from the germline V gene. The CDR3 totals 14 residues. V was cut by 5 bases and J by 4 bases, with 11 bases left in between. CDR3 DNA: TGTGCCAGCAGTCCCCTGGGCGGTAATGAAAAACTGTTTTTT. This translates into CASSPLGGNEKLFF.

This clone has a handful of counts. The chain employs TRBV7-8 and TRBJ2-7, with 8 bases that match TRBD1. V lost 5 bases and J lost 5; bases outside the gene matches: 5. The CDR3 has 13 residues. Germline CDR1 SGHVS, CDR2 FQNEAQ. CDR3 DNA sequence: TGTGCCAGCAGCGGTGACAGGGGAGACGAGCAGTACTTC. Protein sequence: CASSGDRGDEQYF.

The chain recombines TRBV7-2 with TRBJ2-3; 11 nucleotides align to TRBD1. This CDR3 has 19 amino acids. CDR1 is SGHTA and CDR2 is FQGNSA in the germline V gene. After removal of 7 bases from V and 5 bases from J, the junction contained 20 bases not matched to a gene. The CDR3 nucleotides read TGTGCCAGCATCCCGGACAGGGGGCGCGGCGGGAGGCGGGGAGATACGCAGTATTTT. It codes for CASIPDRGRGGRRGDTQYF. Supplemented by reference TRBV7-2 and TRBJ2-3, the full variable domain reads GAGVSQSPSNKVTEKGKDVELRCDPISGHTALYWYRQSLGQGLEFLIYFQGNSAPDKSGLPSDRFSAERTGGSVSTLTIQRTQQEDSAVYLCASIPDRGRGGRRGDTQYFGPGTRLTVL.

This rearrangement joins TRBV5-1 to TRBJ2-7; D perhaps matches TRBD2 (6 bases). In germline, CDR1 is SGHRS, CDR2 YFSETQ. CDR3 length equals 15 residues. Trimming stripped 4 bases from V and 6 bases from J, with 20 bases between. The CDR3 bases are TGCGCCAGCAGCACGGAGGTGCAGGGAGGCCGCGAGCAGTACTTC. Its translation is CASSTEVQGGREQYF.

This clone has only a few counts. The chain uses TRBV4-1 and TRBJ1-1; possibly TRBD1 for D (5 bases). The germline V gene has CDR1 MGHRA and CDR2 YSYEKL. The V end lost 4 bases, the J end lost 1 base, and 10 bases lay between the germline ends. The CDR3 covers 14 residues. Written as DNA, the CDR3 is TGCGCCAGCAGCCGGGGGACCGGGAACACTGAAGCTTTCTTT. This gives the protein CASSRGTGNTEAFF.

The gene calls are TRBV5-6 and TRBJ1-6; a weak D match, TRBD1 (6 bases). This CDR3 spans 16 amino acids. Germline V gives CDR1 SGHDT, CDR2 YYEEEE. V was cut by 2 bases and J by 10 bases, with 19 bases left in between. CDR3 coding DNA: TGTGCCAGCAGCTTCGTTGGCGGGCAGGGACACTCACCCCTCCACTTT. Protein sequence: CASSFVGGQGHSPLHF.

The sample holds a few counts of this clone. CDR3 region: CASTTVGEQFF. For the CDR3, the DNA is TGTGCCAGCACTACGGTGGGTGAGCAGTTCTTC. V is TRBV2 and J is TRBJ2-1; D gene ambiguous. Trimming removed 7 bases at V and 9 bases at J, with 10 bases between. The length of the CDR3 is 11 residues. Looked up from germline, CDR1 is SNHLY and CDR2 is FYNNEI.

This clone is a singleton in its sample. The rearrangement joins TRBV14 to TRBJ2-1; D is unresolved. V was pared by 0 bases and J by 6 bases, with 15 bases between. Per germline, CDR1 SGHDN and CDR2 FVKESK. This CDR3 spans 16 amino acids. The CDR3 bases are TGTGCCAGCAGCCAAGATCGTTCATTGGGGTTCAATGAGCAGTTCTTC. Amino acid sequence: CASSQDRSLGFNEQFF. The whole variable domain, remainder taken from reference TRBV14 and TRBJ2-1, is EAGVTQFPSHSVIEKGQTVTLRCDPISGHDNLYWYRRVMGKEIKFLLHFVKESKQDESGMPNNRFLAERTGGTYSTLKVQPAELEDSGVYFCASSQDRSLGFNEQFFGPGTRLTVL.

The rearrangement joins TRBV4-1 to TRBJ2-3; the match to TRBD2 covers 8 bases. J was trimmed by 1 base and V by 4 bases; bases with no gene match: 7. The CDR3 totals 16 residues. Germline CDR1 reads MGHRA; CDR2 reads YSYEKL. CDR3 amino acids: CASSREGLAGTDTQYF. The DNA of the CDR3 is TGCGCCAGCAGCCGAGAAGGACTAGCAGGCACAGATACGCAGTATTTT.

This clone was observed a handful of times. The J gene is TRBJ2-1, the V gene TRBV11-3; 14 bases fit TRBD2. Trimming removed 4 bases from V and 4 bases from J; junction bases left unmatched: 6. Germline V gives CDR1 SGHNT, CDR2 YENEEA. This CDR3 has 17 amino acids. The CDR3 region is CASSSRTSGRMYNEQFF. In DNA, the CDR3 is TGTGCCAGCAGCTCTCGGACTAGCGGGAGGATGTACAATGAGCAGTTCTTC.

The V gene is TRBV4-1, the J gene TRBJ2-6; 7 positions match TRBD2. The germline V gene has CDR1 MGHRA and CDR2 YSYEKL. The CDR3 contains 17 residues. Trimming cost V 7 bases and J 0 bases; bases outside gene matches: 9. The CDR3 bases are TGCGCCAGCAAACCCCTAGCGGTCCTCTCTGGGGCCAACGTCCTGACTTTC. Its translation is CASKPLAVLSGANVLTF.

The V call is TRBV7-9, the J call TRBJ2-1; 9 bases agree with TRBD2. Per germline, CDR1 SEHNR and CDR2 FQNEAQ (reference sequence). Trimming removed 5 bases from V and 6 bases from J; junction bases left unmatched: 5. This CDR3 has 14 amino acids. This chain's CDR3 is CASSPGLASNEQFF. CDR3 DNA sequence: TGTGCCAGCAGCCCGGGACTAGCTAGCAATGAGCAGTTCTTC.